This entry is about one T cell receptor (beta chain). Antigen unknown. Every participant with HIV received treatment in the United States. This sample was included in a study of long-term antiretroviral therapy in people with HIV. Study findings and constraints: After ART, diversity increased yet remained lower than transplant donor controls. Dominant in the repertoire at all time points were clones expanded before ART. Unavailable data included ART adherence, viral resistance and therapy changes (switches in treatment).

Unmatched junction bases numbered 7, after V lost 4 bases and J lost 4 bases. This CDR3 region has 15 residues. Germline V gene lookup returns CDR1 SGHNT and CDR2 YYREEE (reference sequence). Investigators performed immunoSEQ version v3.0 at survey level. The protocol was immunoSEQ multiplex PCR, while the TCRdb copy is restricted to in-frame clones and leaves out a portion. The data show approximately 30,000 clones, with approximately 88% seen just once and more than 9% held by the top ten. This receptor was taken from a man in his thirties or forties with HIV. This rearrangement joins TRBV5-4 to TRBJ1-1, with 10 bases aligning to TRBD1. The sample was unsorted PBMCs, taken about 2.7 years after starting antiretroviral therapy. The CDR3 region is CASSPGDRGRTEAFF. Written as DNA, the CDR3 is TGTGCCAGCAGCCCCGGGGACAGGGGTCGCACTGAAGCTTTCTTT. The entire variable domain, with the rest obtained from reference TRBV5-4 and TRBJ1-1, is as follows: ETGVTQSPTHLIKTRGQQVTLRCSSQSGHNTVSWYQQALGQGPQFIFQYYREEENGRGNFPPRFSGLQFPNYSSELNVNALELDDSALYLCASSPGDRGRTEAFFGQGTRLTVV.